These 27 T cell receptor beta chains came from one sample sequenced in a study of spatial heterogeneity in lung cancer. The sample's time point: sample taken at primary tumor resection. The input material, whole RNA from tumor, nontumor lung or frozen PBMC, was sequenced unsorted. TCRdb fed the 5' RACE reads into MiXCR, producing one record per CDR3 protein. The sample contains tens of thousands of distinct CDR3 sequences, roughly 7.9% of which appear only once. Specimen: PBMCs, collected at surgery. The receptors shown here come from a female donor with early-stage non-small cell lung cancer.

The CDR3 protein is CSARQIWPEGAFF. The CDR3 DNA reads as TGCAGTGCTAGACAGATTTGGCCGGAAGGAGCTTTCTTT. The V call is TRBV20-1, the J call TRBJ1-1; unclear D gene. Germline loops: CDR1 DFQATT, CDR2 SNEGSKA (reference sequence). V was cut by 2 bases and J by 10 bases, with 17 bases left in between. This CDR3 is 13 amino acids long.

To note about this clonotype: This may be a read error: a much more frequent sequence differs by one nucleotide. The chain has TRBV10-3 and TRBJ1-1; 11 bases match TRBD1. The CDR3 has 15 residues. From germline, CDR1 is ENHRY and CDR2 SYGVKD. The CDR3, as DNA: TGTGCCATCTCCGGACAGGGGGCTAAGAACACTGATGCTTTCTTT. The encoded protein is CAISGQGAKNTDAFF.

The table lists this clonotype with many counts. The chain couples TRBV3-1 to TRBJ1-4, with D unclear. The CDR3 runs 13 residues. CDR1 and CDR2 (germline): LGHDT, YNNKEL (reference sequence). V lost 3 bases and J lost 8, with 10 bases in between. The CDR3 protein is CASSQFPREKLFF. The DNA for the CDR3 is TGTGCCAGCAGCCAGTTTCCGAGGGAAAAACTGTTTTTT.

The V call is TRBV12-3 or TRBV12-4, the J call TRBJ2-5; D perhaps matches TRBD2 (5 bases). The CDR3 covers 13 residues. Trimming cost V 6 bases and J 5 bases, with 13 bases left between them. CDR3 region: CASSYPGGETQYF. As DNA, the CDR3 is TGTGCCAGCAGCTACCCGGGCGGGGAGACCCAGTACTTC.

At least ten counts were recorded for this clonotype. The chain has TRBV3-1 and TRBJ1-6, with D unclear. Trimming cost V 0 bases and J 9 bases, with 18 bases left between them. This CDR3 spans 17 amino acids. The germline gives CDR1 LGHDT, CDR2 YNNKEL (reference sequence). This chain's CDR3 is CASSQEPSSSSRSPLHF. The CDR3 bases are TGTGCCAGCAGCCAAGAACCCTCCTCATCGTCTCGTTCACCCCTCCACTTT.

This clonotype was detected a few times. The V and J genes are TRBV12-5 and TRBJ2-4; 8 positions match TRBD1. The CDR3 is 15 amino acids. CDR1 and CDR2 (germline): LGHNT, FRNRAP. Trimming at V came to 4 bases and at J to 8 bases, leaving 10 bases not matched to a gene. The CDR3 bases are TGTGCTAGTGGTTCGGATACGACAGGGGTGGACATTCAGTACTTC. Its protein is CASGSDTTGVDIQYF.

This clonotype turned up a few times. The chain uses TRBV28 and TRBJ2-3; the match to TRBD2 covers 7 bases. Unmatched junction bases numbered 7, after V lost 10 bases and J lost 0 bases. The CDR3 consists of 14 residues. The germline V gene encodes CDR1 MDHEN and CDR2 SYDVKM. CDR3 sequence: CAISSGDSTDTQYF. CDR3 sequence (DNA): TGTGCCATCTCCAGCGGGGACAGCACAGATACGCAGTATTTT.

The CDR3 bases are TGTGCCAGCAGCCAACCGCCCGGACTAGGACTTGATGAGCAGTTCTTC. This encodes CASSQPPGLGLDEQFF. V gene TRBV3-1 combines with J gene TRBJ2-1; 7 bases line up with TRBD2. From germline, CDR1 is LGHDT and CDR2 YNNKEL (reference sequence). J was trimmed by 8 bases and V by 2 bases; bases with no gene match: 12. The CDR3 contains 16 residues.

This clonotype was seen repeatedly, ten times or more. The chain uses TRBV5-1 and TRBJ2-3, with D possibly TRBD1 on 6 matching bases. The CDR3 length is 15 residues. Trimming stripped 0 bases from V and 2 bases from J, with 10 bases between. Germline V gives CDR1 SGHRS, CDR2 YFSETQ. CDR3 in amino acids: CASSLVQGITDTQYF. CDR3 DNA: TGCGCCAGCAGCTTGGTGCAGGGGATCACAGATACGCAGTATTTT.

The CDR3 sequence: CASSGNSEKLFF. CDR3 DNA sequence: TGTGCCAGCAGCGGGAACAGCGAAAAACTGTTTTTT. V gene TRBV6-5 combines with J gene TRBJ1-4; the D is unclear. The CDR3 contains 12 residues. The germline V gene encodes CDR1 MNHEY and CDR2 SVGAGI. Trimming removed 6 bases at V and 8 bases at J, with 10 bases between.

CDR3 coding DNA: TGTGCCAGCAGTTCTACGGACTTGGGCAGGGCCAATCAGCCCCAGCATTTT. Translated, it gives CASSSTDLGRANQPQHF. V gene TRBV6-6 combines with J gene TRBJ1-5; weak D call: TRBD1 (5 bases). Germline values: CDR1 MNHNY, CDR2 SVGAGI (reference sequence). The V end lost 4 bases, the J end lost 3 bases, and 19 bases lay between the germline ends. The CDR3 extends over 17 amino acids.

This clonotype was seen many times. This rearrangement joins TRBV6-1 to TRBJ2-5; D unresolved. The CDR3 consists of 13 residues. The V gene's germline CDR1 is MNHNS and CDR2 SASEGT. V dropped 6 bases and J dropped 3 bases, with 11 bases sitting between them. The CDR3 bases are TGTGCCAGCAGGTTAACCCCCGAAGAGACCCAGTACTTC. This gives the protein CASRLTPEETQYF.

This clonotype was picked up a small number of times. The chain carries TRBV6-5 and TRBJ2-1; D is ambiguous. This CDR3 has 11 residues. Germline V lookup: CDR1 MNHEY, CDR2 SVGAGI. V dropped 2 bases and J dropped 9 bases, with 5 bases sitting between them. The CDR3 DNA reads as TGTGCCAGCAGTTACAGCCGTGAGCAGTTCTTC. Protein product: CASSYSREQFF.

This clonotype was seen repeatedly, ten times or more. J is TRBJ2-1 and V is TRBV29-1; 7 bases agree with TRBD2. Trimming cost V 1 base and J 8 bases; bases outside gene matches: 2. Germline lookup yields CDR1 SQVTM and CDR2 ANQGSEA. This CDR3 is 12 amino acids long. The CDR3 reads CSVEGLADEQFF. The DNA for the CDR3 is TGCAGCGTTGAAGGGCTAGCGGATGAGCAGTTCTTC.

This clonotype was recorded many times. The chain recombines TRBV6-5 with TRBJ1-1; 7 bases align to TRBD1. CDR1 and CDR2 (germline): MNHEY, SVGAGI. The CDR3 sequence is 16 residues long. Trimming removed 2 bases from V and 4 bases from J; junction bases left unmatched: 10. The CDR3 region is CASSYHTGDGSTEAFF. The CDR3 region has the DNA TGTGCCAGCAGTTACCACACAGGGGATGGAAGCACTGAAGCTTTCTTT.

This clonotype has more than one count but fewer than ten. The chain has TRBV6-2 or TRBV6-3 and TRBJ2-3; either TRBD1 or TRBD2 may supply D (5 bases each). The CDR3 covers 13 residues. Deletions cut 7 bases from V and 2 bases from J, with 10 bases between. Germline lookup yields CDR1 MNHEY and CDR2 SVGEGT. CDR3 loop: CASIGDDTDTQYF. As DNA, the CDR3 is TGTGCCAGCATAGGGGACGACACAGATACGCAGTATTTT.

The rearrangement links TRBV5-1 to TRBJ1-4; D is uncertain. Germline V gives CDR1 SGHRS, CDR2 YFSETQ. This CDR3 is built from 16 residues. Trimming pared 0 bases from V and 0 bases from J, leaving 9 bases between. The CDR3 is CASSLAEGATNEKLFF. The CDR3 DNA follows: TGCGCCAGCAGCTTGGCCGAGGGAGCAACTAATGAAAAACTGTTTTTT.

Many counts were recorded for this clonotype. This chain connects TRBV6-2 or TRBV6-3 to TRBJ2-5; 7 bases align to TRBD2. V trimming: 3 bases; J trimming: 2 bases; junction bases outside the gene matches: 12. The CDR3 covers 17 residues. Germline V gives CDR1 MNHEY, CDR2 SVGEGT. DNA for the CDR3: TGTGCCAGCAGTTATGAAGGGCGCGGGAGTCGGCAAGAGACCCAGTACTTC. Translated, it gives CASSYEGRGSRQETQYF.

This clonotype was counted at least ten times. The chain carries TRBV7-9 and TRBJ1-4; D call uncertain. V was trimmed by 0 bases and J by 2 bases, leaving 10 bases between them. Germline CDR1 is SEHNR and CDR2 is FQNEAQ (reference sequence). The CDR3 covers 16 residues. The CDR3 DNA reads as TGTGCCAGCAGCTTAGCTCCCACCGCCACTAATGAAAAACTGTTTTTT. This gives the protein CASSLAPTATNEKLFF. Based on the CDR3 plus reference TRBV7-9 and TRBJ1-4, the full variable domain is DTGVSQNPRHKITKRGQNVTFRCDPISEHNRLYWYRQTLGQGPEFLTYFQNEAQLEKSRLLSDRFSAERPKGSFSTLEIQRTEQGDSAMYLCASSLAPTATNEKLFFGSGTQLSVL.

Here the CDR3 reads CSPRGQGLVFDEQFF. In nucleotides, the CDR3 is TGCAGTCCCCGAGGTCAAGGACTAGTGTTCGATGAGCAGTTCTTC. The gene calls are TRBV20-1 and TRBJ2-1; 7 bases are shared with TRBD2. The germline V gene has CDR1 DFQATT and CDR2 SNEGSKA (reference sequence). Trimming at V came to 8 bases and at J to 8 bases, leaving 18 bases not matched to a gene. This CDR3 contains 15 residues.

The chain recombines TRBV7-9 with TRBJ1-3, with D tentatively TRBD1 (6 bases). Germline CDR1 and CDR2: SEHNR and FQNEAQ (reference sequence). The ends were cut back, 1 base at V and 3 bases at J, with 10 bases in the middle. CDR3 length equals 15 residues. CDR3 sequence: CASSLGDTLGNTIYF. CDR3 bases: TGTGCCAGCAGCTTAGGGGACACCCTTGGAAACACCATATATTTT.

This clonotype has ten or more counts. The chain joins TRBV3-1 to TRBJ1-2, with TRBD1 identical over 7 bases. Looked up from germline, CDR1 is LGHDT and CDR2 is YNNKEL (reference sequence). V gave up 4 bases and J gave up 5 bases; unmatched junction bases: 1. This CDR3 region has 12 residues. DNA for the CDR3: TGTGCCAGCAGCCCGACAGGGTATGGCTACACCTTC. Translated, it gives CASSPTGYGYTF.

This clonotype has more than one count but fewer than ten. CDR3 bases: TGTGCCAGCAGTAGTCCTAGCGGGGGGGTTCTGGGAAACGAGCAGTTCTTC. It translates to CASSSPSGGVLGNEQFF. The genes are TRBV6-5 and TRBJ2-1; TRBD2 matches 12 bases. Germline CDR1 is MNHEY and CDR2 is SVGAGI. This CDR3 has 17 residues. V shed 5 bases, J shed 10 bases, and the junction held 15 bases outside the gene matches.

The chain is built from TRBV5-1 and TRBJ1-1; a weak D match, TRBD1 (5 bases). V lost 0 bases, J lost 0 bases, and 6 bases lay in between. This CDR3 contains 14 residues. Germline V gives CDR1 SGHRS, CDR2 YFSETQ. CDR3 sequence (DNA): TGCGCCAGCAGCTTGGAAGGGGTGAACACTGAAGCTTTCTTT. It encodes CASSLEGVNTEAFF. Drawing the rest from reference TRBV5-1 and TRBJ1-1, the complete variable domain is KAGVTQTPRYLIKTRGQQVTLSCSPISGHRSVSWYQQTPGQGLQFLFEYFSETQRNKGNFPGRFSGRQFSNSRSEMNVSTLELGDSALYLCASSLEGVNTEAFFGQGTRLTVV.

This clonotype has just a few counts. V and J are TRBV9 and TRBJ2-7; D gene uncertain. Per germline, CDR1 SGDLS and CDR2 YYNGEE. V was pared by 0 bases and J by 5 bases, with 9 bases between. The CDR3 has 13 residues. For the CDR3, the DNA is TGTGCCAGCAGCGTAGGGACGAGAAACGAGCAGTACTTC. This codes for CASSVGTRNEQYF.

The rearrangement links TRBV18 to TRBJ2-1; tentative D call: TRBD1 (5 bases). With 2 bases removed from V and 0 bases from J, the gap between germline ends came to 11 bases. CDR1 KGHSH and CDR2 LQKENI come from the germline V gene. The CDR3 loop spans 16 amino acids. The CDR3 DNA follows: TGTGCCAGCTCACCATGGGGCGGAGACTCCTACAATGAGCAGTTCTTC. This gives the protein CASSPWGGDSYNEQFF.

This rearrangement joins TRBV20-1 to TRBJ1-1; 9 bases match TRBD1. Germline values: CDR1 DFQATT, CDR2 SNEGSKA (reference sequence). With 5 bases clipped from V and 0 bases from J, the junction kept 4 bases outside the gene matches. This CDR3 is built from 14 residues. The CDR3 protein is CSAPQGALNTEAFF. CDR3 nucleotides: TGCAGTGCTCCACAGGGGGCCCTGAACACTGAAGCTTTCTTT.